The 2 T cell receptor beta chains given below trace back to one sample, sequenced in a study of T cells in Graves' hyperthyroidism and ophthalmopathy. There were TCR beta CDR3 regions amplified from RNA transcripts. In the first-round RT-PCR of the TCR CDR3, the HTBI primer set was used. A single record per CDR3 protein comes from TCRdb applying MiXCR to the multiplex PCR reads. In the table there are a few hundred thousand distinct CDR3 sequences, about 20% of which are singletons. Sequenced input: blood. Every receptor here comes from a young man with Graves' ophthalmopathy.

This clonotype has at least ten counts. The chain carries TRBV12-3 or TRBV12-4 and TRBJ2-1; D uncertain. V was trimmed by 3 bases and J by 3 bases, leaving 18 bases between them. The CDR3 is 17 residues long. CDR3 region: CASSFRTTGVGYNEQFF. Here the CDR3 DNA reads TGTGCCAGCAGTTTCCGGACGACTGGCGTGGGCTACAATGAGCAGTTCTTC.

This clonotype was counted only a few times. The chain's CDR3 is CASSPDDWTSGRGEQYF. Written as DNA, the CDR3 is TGTGCCAGCAGCCCAGATGATTGGACTAGCGGGAGGGGGGAGCAGTACTTC. The chain has TRBV3-1 and TRBJ2-7, with 15 nucleotides matching TRBD2. Germline lookup yields CDR1 LGHDT and CDR2 YNNKEL (reference sequence). Losses at the gene ends were 4 bases for V and 7 bases for J; bases not matched to a gene: 11. The CDR3 runs to 17 residues.